These T cell receptor beta chains were read from a single sample in a study of T cells after yellow fever vaccination. Each CDR3 protein gets one entry after TCRdb re-called the 5' RACE reads with MiXCR. The sample lists around 400,000 distinct CDR3 sequences, around a tenth occurring once. Sequenced material: PBMCs, taken on the day of the first yellow fever vaccination. The receptors stem from a man younger than 35 who received the YFV17D yellow fever vaccine. Each CDR3 is given with its conserved first and last residue. A D gene is named only where the DNA matches it firmly. Some rows have no size entry. The others give once, few or many, or a class for an expanded clone.

D gene: -
V gene: TRBV4-2
J gene: TRBJ2-4
clone size: few
CDR3 protein: CASSPENKAGWPIGGPKNIQYF
CDR3 DNA: TGTGCCAGCAGCCCGGAAAATAAGGCCGGATGGCCGATTGGGGGGCCCAAAAACATTCAGTACTTC

D gene: -
V gene: TRBV6-1
J gene: TRBJ2-7
clone size: -
CDR3 protein: CASSSGSGEDEQYF
CDR3 DNA: TGTGCCAGCAGTAGTGGCTCGGGGGAGGACGAGCAGTACTTC

D gene: -
V gene: TRBV5-1
J gene: TRBJ2-1
clone size: many
CDR3 protein: CASRRGAGEQFF
CDR3 DNA: TGCGCCAGCAGGAGGGGGGCCGGGGAGCAGTTCTTC

D gene: TRBD1
V gene: TRBV12-3/TRBV12-4
J gene: TRBJ1-1
clone size: -
CDR3 protein: CASSPNPGTGDGGNTEAFF
CDR3 DNA: TGTGCCAGCAGTCCCAACCCCGGGACAGGGGACGGGGGGAACACTGAAGCTTTCTTT

D gene: TRBD1
V gene: TRBV7-2
J gene: TRBJ2-2
clone size: many
CDR3 protein: CASSLSPWTGSAGELFF
CDR3 DNA: TGTGCCAGCAGCTTAAGCCCCTGGACAGGATCCGCCGGGGAGCTGTTTTTT

D gene: -
V gene: TRBV19
J gene: TRBJ2-1
clone size: few
CDR3 protein: CASSIVDRDGSYNEQFF
CDR3 DNA: TGTGCCAGTAGTATAGTCGATAGAGACGGCTCCTACAATGAGCAGTTCTTC

D gene: TRBD2
V gene: TRBV10-3
J gene: TRBJ2-3
clone size: few
CDR3 protein: CAISGLGLAATDTQYF
CDR3 DNA: TGTGCCATCAGTGGATTGGGACTAGCGGCTACAGATACGCAGTATTTT

D gene: -
V gene: TRBV7-8
J gene: TRBJ2-7
clone size: many
CDR3 protein: CASSEGPSYEQYF
CDR3 DNA: TGTGCCAGCAGCGAGGGACCCTCCTACGAGCAGTACTTC

D gene: -
V gene: TRBV30
J gene: TRBJ1-1
clone size: few
CDR3 protein: CAWSVMAGRLHTEAFF
CDR3 DNA: TGTGCCTGGAGTGTAATGGCAGGCCGGCTGCACACTGAAGCTTTCTTT

D gene: -
V gene: TRBV7-8
J gene: TRBJ2-7
clone size: few
CDR3 protein: CASMARVYYEQYF
CDR3 DNA: TGTGCCAGCATGGCGAGAGTGTACTACGAGCAGTACTTC

D gene: -
V gene: TRBV7-2
J gene: TRBJ1-5
clone size: -
CDR3 protein: CASSFLSGNQPQHF
CDR3 DNA: TGTGCCAGCAGCTTTTTGTCAGGGAATCAGCCCCAGCATTTT

D gene: -
V gene: TRBV12-3/TRBV12-4
J gene: TRBJ1-5
clone size: -
CDR3 protein: CASSLEIGNLNQPQHF
CDR3 DNA: TGTGCCAGCAGTTTAGAAATAGGGAATCTCAATCAGCCCCAGCATTTT

D gene: -
V gene: TRBV27
J gene: TRBJ1-1
clone size: -
CDR3 protein: CASSLWADGVNTEAFF
CDR3 DNA: TGTGCCAGCAGTTTATGGGCGGACGGAGTGAACACTGAAGCTTTCTTT

D gene: -
V gene: TRBV5-4
J gene: TRBJ2-3
clone size: few
CDR3 protein: CASSFDSGDTQYF
CDR3 DNA: TGTGCCAGCAGCTTCGACTCGGGGGATACGCAGTATTTT

D gene: -
V gene: TRBV7-8
J gene: TRBJ1-4
clone size: few
CDR3 protein: CASSLEGQREEKLFF
CDR3 DNA: TGTGCCAGCAGCTTAGAAGGACAGAGAGAGGAAAAACTGTTTTTT

D gene: -
V gene: TRBV4-1
J gene: TRBJ2-3
clone size: few
CDR3 protein: CASSLHQGPGTDTQYF
CDR3 DNA: TGCGCCAGCAGCCTGCATCAGGGGCCTGGCACAGATACGCAGTATTTT

D gene: TRBD2
V gene: TRBV28
J gene: TRBJ2-3
clone size: few
CDR3 protein: CASSLSTSGGHRDTQYF
CDR3 DNA: TGTGCCAGCAGTTTAAGTACTAGCGGGGGCCATAGAGATACGCAGTATTTT

D gene: TRBD1
V gene: TRBV7-9
J gene: TRBJ2-5
clone size: -
CDR3 protein: CASSLKDRAQETQYF
CDR3 DNA: TGTGCCAGCAGCTTGAAGGACAGGGCCCAAGAGACCCAGTACTTC

D gene: -
V gene: TRBV18
J gene: TRBJ2-1
clone size: -
CDR3 protein: CASSPSSGFNNEQFF
CDR3 DNA: TGTGCCAGCTCACCCAGCTCAGGGTTCAACAATGAGCAGTTCTTC

D gene: -
V gene: TRBV7-2
J gene: TRBJ2-5
clone size: -
CDR3 protein: CASSLIVGTQYF
CDR3 DNA: TGTGCCAGCAGCTTAATTGTAGGGACCCAGTACTTC

D gene: -
V gene: TRBV2
J gene: TRBJ2-2
clone size: -
CDR3 protein: CASSPNGGTGELFF
CDR3 DNA: TGTGCCAGCAGCCCTAATGGGGGGACCGGGGAGCTGTTTTTT

D gene: -
V gene: TRBV3-1
J gene: TRBJ1-1
clone size: few
CDR3 protein: CASSQEMPMNTEAFF
CDR3 DNA: TGTGCCAGCAGCCAAGAAATGCCTATGAACACTGAAGCTTTCTTT

D gene: -
V gene: TRBV4-1
J gene: TRBJ1-2
clone size: few
CDR3 protein: CASSQLTSRPGYTF
CDR3 DNA: TGCGCCAGCAGCCAACTGACATCCCGCCCGGGCTACACCTTC

D gene: TRBD2
V gene: TRBV12-3/TRBV12-4
J gene: TRBJ2-1
clone size: few
CDR3 protein: CASSLAAGRVYNEQFF
CDR3 DNA: TGTGCCAGCAGTTTAGCCGCAGGGAGGGTCTACAATGAGCAGTTCTTC

D gene: -
V gene: TRBV29-1
J gene: TRBJ2-6
clone size: -
CDR3 protein: CSVESRGGVLTF
CDR3 DNA: TGCAGCGTTGAGTCAAGAGGTGGCGTCCTGACTTTC

D gene: -
V gene: TRBV18
J gene: TRBJ1-6
clone size: few
CDR3 protein: CASSPTGYDSPLHF
CDR3 DNA: TGTGCCAGCTCACCGACGGGGTATGATTCACCCCTCCACTTT

D gene: -
V gene: TRBV3-1
J gene: TRBJ1-4
clone size: many
CDR3 protein: CASSQRGRGGNEKLFF
CDR3 DNA: TGTGCCAGCAGCCAACGGGGGCGCGGGGGTAATGAAAAACTGTTTTTT

D gene: -
V gene: TRBV7-2
J gene: TRBJ1-5
clone size: few
CDR3 protein: CASSPTRVPQPQHF
CDR3 DNA: TGTGCCAGCAGCCCTACCAGGGTGCCGCAGCCCCAGCATTTT

D gene: TRBD2
V gene: TRBV12-3/TRBV12-4
J gene: TRBJ2-5
clone size: -
CDR3 protein: CASSTGGGSKETQYF
CDR3 DNA: TGTGCCAGCTCAACGGGGGGGGGCTCCAAAGAGACCCAGTACTTC

D gene: -
V gene: TRBV1
J gene: TRBJ2-7
clone size: -
CDR3 protein: CTSTRLTLSYEQYF
CDR3 DNA: TGCACCAGCACCAGATTGACACTCTCCTACGAGCAGTACTTC

D gene: -
V gene: TRBV29-1
J gene: TRBJ1-5
clone size: few
CDR3 protein: CSVGGRVGGSNQPQHF
CDR3 DNA: TGCAGCGTTGGTGGCAGGGTGGGTGGCAGCAATCAGCCCCAGCATTTT

D gene: -
V gene: TRBV7-9
J gene: TRBJ2-3
clone size: -
CDR3 protein: CASSLRGAGSDTQYF
CDR3 DNA: TGTGCCAGCAGCTTACGGGGGGCGGGATCAGATACGCAGTATTTT

D gene: -
V gene: TRBV27
J gene: TRBJ1-4
clone size: many
CDR3 protein: CASSLGEATNEKLFF
CDR3 DNA: TGTGCCAGCAGTTTAGGAGAAGCAACTAATGAAAAACTGTTTTTT

D gene: -
V gene: TRBV7-8
J gene: TRBJ1-1
clone size: -
CDR3 protein: CASSLRVMNTEAFF
CDR3 DNA: TGTGCCAGCAGCCTCAGGGTCATGAACACTGAAGCTTTCTTT

D gene: -
V gene: TRBV6-6
J gene: TRBJ1-1
clone size: few
CDR3 protein: CATGNEAFF
CDR3 DNA: TGTGCCACCGGAAATGAAGCTTTCTTT

D gene: -
V gene: TRBV3-1
J gene: TRBJ2-5
clone size: -
CDR3 protein: CASSPPYSLETQYF
CDR3 DNA: TGTGCCAGCAGCCCGCCATACTCCTTAGAGACCCAGTACTTC

D gene: -
V gene: TRBV5-6
J gene: TRBJ2-7
clone size: -
CDR3 protein: CASSLHGYTYEQYF
CDR3 DNA: TGTGCCAGCAGCTTGCACGGGTATACCTACGAGCAGTACTTC

D gene: TRBD2
V gene: TRBV20-1
J gene: TRBJ2-3
clone size: -
CDR3 protein: CCARDWTSGVRGDTQYF
CDR3 DNA: TGCTGTGCTAGAGATTGGACTAGCGGTGTTAGGGGGGATACGCAGTATTTT

D gene: -
V gene: TRBV4-1
J gene: TRBJ1-2
clone size: few
CDR3 protein: CASSQELQAFGYTF
CDR3 DNA: TGCGCCAGCAGCCAAGAACTCCAGGCCTTTGGCTACACCTTC

D gene: TRBD1
V gene: TRBV19
J gene: TRBJ1-4
clone size: -
CDR3 protein: CASSTGTGSPNEKLFF
CDR3 DNA: TGTGCCAGTAGCACCGGGACAGGAAGCCCTAATGAAAAACTGTTTTTT

D gene: TRBD1
V gene: TRBV29-1
J gene: TRBJ2-1
clone size: -
CDR3 protein: CSVSGQAISSSYNEQFF
CDR3 DNA: TGCAGCGTTTCGGGACAGGCAATTTCAAGCTCCTACAATGAGCAGTTCTTC

D gene: -
V gene: TRBV29-1
J gene: TRBJ2-7
clone size: -
CDR3 protein: CSAGDSSYEQYF
CDR3 DNA: TGCAGCGCCGGAGACAGCTCCTACGAGCAGTACTTC

D gene: TRBD1
V gene: TRBV27
J gene: TRBJ2-1
clone size: many
CDR3 protein: CASSRSQGSSYNEQFF
CDR3 DNA: TGTGCCAGCAGCCGATCACAGGGGAGCTCCTACAATGAGCAGTTCTTC

D gene: -
V gene: TRBV6-2/TRBV6-3
J gene: TRBJ2-5
clone size: -
CDR3 protein: CASSSQLQETQYF
CDR3 DNA: TGTGCCAGCAGTTCGCAGCTACAAGAGACCCAGTACTTC

D gene: TRBD2
V gene: TRBV11-2
J gene: TRBJ2-3
clone size: -
CDR3 protein: CASSPRTSGGTDTQYF
CDR3 DNA: TGTGCCAGCAGCCCCCGGACTAGCGGGGGCACAGATACGCAGTATTTT

D gene: -
V gene: TRBV5-1
J gene: TRBJ2-1
clone size: -
CDR3 protein: CASSIWTDSYNEQFF
CDR3 DNA: TGCGCCAGCAGCATCTGGACGGACTCCTACAATGAGCAGTTCTTC

D gene: -
V gene: TRBV7-2
J gene: TRBJ1-5
clone size: -
CDR3 protein: CASSLVQGEGQPQHF
CDR3 DNA: TGTGCCAGCAGCTTAGTACAGGGAGAGGGTCAGCCCCAGCATTTT

D gene: TRBD2
V gene: TRBV7-6
J gene: TRBJ2-3
clone size: many
CDR3 protein: CASSFGGGRDTQYF
CDR3 DNA: TGTGCCAGCAGCTTTGGCGGGGGACGAGATACGCAGTATTTT

D gene: -
V gene: TRBV29-1
J gene: TRBJ2-7
clone size: few
CDR3 protein: CSVEDGGPYEQYF
CDR3 DNA: TGCAGCGTTGAAGATGGTGGACCCTACGAGCAGTACTTC

D gene: TRBD2
V gene: TRBV10-3
J gene: TRBJ2-7
clone size: few
CDR3 protein: CAISVGLGAYEQYF
CDR3 DNA: TGTGCCATCTCAGTAGGACTAGGAGCCTACGAGCAGTACTTC

D gene: -
V gene: TRBV7-7
J gene: TRBJ2-5
clone size: few
CDR3 protein: CASSFRLGSETQYF
CDR3 DNA: TGTGCTAGCAGCTTCCGACTAGGATCTGAGACCCAGTACTTC

D gene: TRBD1
V gene: TRBV20-1
J gene: TRBJ2-7
clone size: many
CDR3 protein: CSAPGTGIYEQYF
CDR3 DNA: TGCAGTGCTCCCGGGACAGGCATCTACGAGCAGTACTTC

D gene: -
V gene: TRBV6-1
J gene: TRBJ1-2
clone size: -
CDR3 protein: CASSPAKTVTANYGYTF
CDR3 DNA: TGTGCCAGCAGTCCAGCGAAGACAGTGACAGCTAACTATGGCTACACCTTC

D gene: TRBD2
V gene: TRBV5-1
J gene: TRBJ2-3
clone size: many
CDR3 protein: CASSLGGLKDTQYF
CDR3 DNA: TGCGCCAGCAGCCTGGGAGGGCTTAAAGATACGCAGTATTTT